Listed below are T cell receptor beta chains from one sample, sequenced in a study of blood T cells in healthy people across ages. MiXCR, applied by TCRdb to the 5' RACE reads, yields one record per CDR3 protein. This table has around 650,000 distinct CDR3 sequences, 35% to 50% appearing once. The sample consisted of blood. Receptors were obtained from a man older than 75 in good health. Each CDR3 is given with its conserved first and last residue. Fields, in order: J gene, D gene, V gene, clone size, CDR3 protein, CDR3 DNA. The D gene is left open where the match is weak. Size values are once, few and many counts, or a class for expanded clones, and some rows have none.

j_gene: TRBJ2-4; d_gene: .; v_gene: TRBV7-2; abundance: few; CDR3aa: CASSQPLGLAKNIQYF; CDR3nt: TGTGCCAGCAGCCAACCCCTAGGATTAGCCAAAAACATTCAGTACTTC
j_gene: TRBJ1-1; d_gene: .; v_gene: TRBV6-6; abundance: few; CDR3aa: CASSKTGGATEAFF; CDR3nt: TGTGCCAGCAGTAAGACAGGCGGGGCGACTGAAGCTTTCTTT
j_gene: TRBJ2-7; d_gene: .; v_gene: TRBV7-2; abundance: many; CDR3aa: CASSLVPSSYEQYF; CDR3nt: TGTGCCAGCAGCTTAGTTCCTAGCTCCTACGAGCAGTACTTC
j_gene: TRBJ2-1; d_gene: .; v_gene: TRBV12-3/TRBV12-4; abundance: .; CDR3aa: CASRRLVPLTTEQFF; CDR3nt: TGTGCCAGCAGGAGACTAGTCCCACTAACTACTGAGCAGTTCTTC
j_gene: TRBJ2-7; d_gene: TRBD2; v_gene: TRBV29-1; abundance: few; CDR3aa: CSVEGRGGSSYEQYF; CDR3nt: TGCAGCGTTGAAGGAAGGGGAGGGAGCTCCTACGAGCAGTACTTC
j_gene: TRBJ2-3; d_gene: .; v_gene: TRBV12-5; abundance: .; CDR3aa: CASGLGRTGTRNTDTQYF; CDR3nt: TGTGCTAGTGGTTTGGGCCGAACAGGGACAAGAAACACAGATACGCAGTATTTT
j_gene: TRBJ2-4; d_gene: .; v_gene: TRBV5-1; abundance: .; CDR3aa: CASSLQGGSYKQYF; CDR3nt: TGCGCCAGCAGCCTACAGGGCGGCTCCTACAAGCAGTACTTC
j_gene: TRBJ2-5; d_gene: .; v_gene: TRBV11-2; abundance: .; CDR3aa: CASSLMVYNEQYF; CDR3nt: TGTGCCAGCAGCTTGATGGTCTACAATGAGCAGTACTTC
j_gene: TRBJ2-1; d_gene: .; v_gene: TRBV7-2; abundance: few; CDR3aa: CASSPVVLYGEQFF; CDR3nt: TGTGCCAGCAGCCCCGTCGTTCTTTACGGTGAGCAGTTCTTC
j_gene: TRBJ2-7; d_gene: TRBD2; v_gene: TRBV20-1; abundance: .; CDR3aa: CSASVGTSNDEQYF; CDR3nt: TGCAGTGCTAGTGTCGGGACTAGCAACGACGAGCAGTACTTC
j_gene: TRBJ2-6; d_gene: .; v_gene: TRBV4-3; abundance: many; CDR3aa: CASSQVATWGNTGANVLTF; CDR3nt: TGCGCCAGCAGCCAAGTCGCAACTTGGGGTAATACTGGGGCCAACGTCCTGACTTTC
j_gene: TRBJ2-1; d_gene: .; v_gene: TRBV29-1; abundance: .; CDR3aa: CSVVGEQFF; CDR3nt: TGCAGCGTTGTAGGCGAGCAGTTCTTC
j_gene: TRBJ2-1; d_gene: TRBD2; v_gene: TRBV20-1; abundance: .; CDR3aa: CSAPSGRASNEQFF; CDR3nt: TGCAGTGCTCCTAGCGGGAGGGCGTCCAATGAGCAGTTCTTC
j_gene: TRBJ2-1; d_gene: TRBD2; v_gene: TRBV5-1; abundance: .; CDR3aa: CASSLLAGDYNEQFF; CDR3nt: TGCGCCAGCAGCCTTCTAGCGGGGGACTACAATGAGCAGTTCTTC
j_gene: TRBJ2-7; d_gene: .; v_gene: TRBV10-3; abundance: .; CDR3aa: CAISRDGGYEQYF; CDR3nt: TGTGCCATCAGTAGGGACGGAGGGTACGAGCAGTACTTC
j_gene: TRBJ2-1; d_gene: TRBD2; v_gene: TRBV4-3; abundance: many; CDR3aa: CASSRTSLGGQEQFF; CDR3nt: TGCGCCAGCAGCCGGACTAGTTTGGGCGGGCAGGAGCAGTTCTTC
j_gene: TRBJ2-7; d_gene: .; v_gene: TRBV18; abundance: .; CDR3aa: CASSPVSGTSEQYF; CDR3nt: TGTGCCAGCTCACCTGTTTCCGGGACAAGCGAGCAGTACTTC
j_gene: TRBJ2-2; d_gene: TRBD2; v_gene: TRBV3-1; abundance: .; CDR3aa: CASSPAGGLTGELFF; CDR3nt: TGTGCCAGCAGCCCAGCGGGGGGGCTCACCGGGGAGCTGTTTTTT
j_gene: TRBJ1-6; d_gene: .; v_gene: TRBV7-2; abundance: few; CDR3aa: CASSLAVLNSPLHF; CDR3nt: TGTGCCAGCAGCTTAGCGGTACTTAATTCACCCCTCCACTTT
j_gene: TRBJ2-7; d_gene: TRBD2; v_gene: TRBV10-3; abundance: many; CDR3aa: CAISESRTSGDEQYF; CDR3nt: TGTGCCATCAGTGAGTCAAGGACTAGCGGAGACGAGCAGTACTTC
j_gene: TRBJ2-7; d_gene: .; v_gene: TRBV11-2; abundance: few; CDR3aa: CASSLGGDPYEQYF; CDR3nt: TGTGCCAGCAGCTTAGGAGGGGATCCCTACGAGCAGTACTTC
j_gene: TRBJ2-3; d_gene: .; v_gene: TRBV24-1; abundance: .; CDR3aa: CATSDPKTPDTQYF; CDR3nt: TGTGCCACCAGTGACCCTAAGACCCCAGATACGCAGTATTTT
j_gene: TRBJ2-3; d_gene: TRBD2; v_gene: TRBV7-9; abundance: .; CDR3aa: CAGSPRLAAGTDTQYF; CDR3nt: TGTGCCGGCAGCCCGAGACTAGCGGCGGGCACAGATACGCAGTATTTT
j_gene: TRBJ2-1; d_gene: .; v_gene: TRBV15; abundance: few; CDR3aa: CATSRTAGLYNEQFF; CDR3nt: TGTGCCACCAGCAGAACCGCGGGACTTTACAATGAGCAGTTCTTC
j_gene: TRBJ2-1; d_gene: TRBD2; v_gene: TRBV9; abundance: few; CDR3aa: CASSVYGGSGNEQFF; CDR3nt: TGTGCCAGCAGCGTATACGGCGGGAGTGGCAATGAGCAGTTCTTC
j_gene: TRBJ2-7; d_gene: TRBD1; v_gene: TRBV5-1; abundance: few; CDR3aa: CASSAGTGMYEQYF; CDR3nt: TGCGCCAGCAGCGCCGGGACAGGGATGTACGAGCAGTACTTC
j_gene: TRBJ1-4; d_gene: .; v_gene: TRBV28; abundance: .; CDR3aa: CASSFIGLQATNEKLFF; CDR3nt: TGTGCCAGCAGTTTCATTGGTTTGCAGGCAACTAATGAAAAGCTGTTTTTT
j_gene: TRBJ2-3; d_gene: .; v_gene: TRBV20-1; abundance: .; CDR3aa: CSANSVATQYF; CDR3nt: TGCAGTGCTAACTCTGTTGCTACGCAGTATTTT
j_gene: TRBJ2-1; d_gene: .; v_gene: TRBV29-1; abundance: many; CDR3aa: CSVNGALDNEQFF; CDR3nt: TGCAGCGTAAATGGGGCTTTGGACAATGAGCAGTTCTTC
j_gene: TRBJ2-7; d_gene: .; v_gene: TRBV6-2/TRBV6-3; abundance: few; CDR3aa: CASKWIAEQYF; CDR3nt: TGTGCCAGCAAATGGATCGCCGAGCAGTACTTC
j_gene: TRBJ1-1; d_gene: TRBD1; v_gene: TRBV28; abundance: .; CDR3aa: CASSLRQGRTEAFF; CDR3nt: TGTGCCAGCAGTTTACGACAGGGACGGACTGAAGCTTTCTTT
j_gene: TRBJ1-5; d_gene: .; v_gene: TRBV4-2; abundance: .; CDR3aa: CASSQDVVGVRQPQHF; CDR3nt: TGTGCCAGCAGCCAAGATGTTGTAGGGGTACGCCAGCCCCAGCATTTT
j_gene: TRBJ2-3; d_gene: TRBD2; v_gene: TRBV29-1; abundance: .; CDR3aa: CSVATSGTSWGTDTQYF; CDR3nt: TGCAGCGTCGCGACTAGCGGGACCTCCTGGGGCACAGATACGCAGTATTTT
j_gene: TRBJ2-7; d_gene: TRBD2; v_gene: TRBV14; abundance: .; CDR3aa: CASSPRRLAGDSDEQYF; CDR3nt: TGTGCCAGCAGCCCCCGAAGGTTGGCGGGAGACTCTGACGAGCAGTACTTC
j_gene: TRBJ2-7; d_gene: .; v_gene: TRBV6-5; abundance: few; CDR3aa: CASSYTRPTKTNTIHEQYF; CDR3nt: TGTGCCAGCAGTTACACTCGTCCCACTAAGACTAATACGATACACGAGCAGTACTTC
j_gene: TRBJ2-7; d_gene: .; v_gene: TRBV20-1; abundance: .; CDR3aa: CSATSYSGGAGSYEQYF; CDR3nt: TGCAGTGCTACGTCGTATTCGGGTGGGGCGGGATCCTACGAGCAGTACTTC
j_gene: TRBJ2-3; d_gene: .; v_gene: TRBV10-1; abundance: .; CDR3aa: CASSRGYVVDTQYF; CDR3nt: TGCGCCAGCAGTCGCGGGTATGTCGTGGATACGCAGTATTTT
j_gene: TRBJ2-2; d_gene: TRBD2; v_gene: TRBV9; abundance: .; CDR3aa: CASSVEASGAIGELFF; CDR3nt: TGTGCCAGCAGCGTAGAGGCTAGCGGGGCTATAGGGGAGCTGTTTTTT
j_gene: TRBJ2-4; d_gene: TRBD1; v_gene: TRBV20-1; abundance: .; CDR3aa: CSARSPGQGMGYF; CDR3nt: TGCAGTGCTAGATCACCGGGACAGGGAATGGGGTACTTC
j_gene: TRBJ1-1; d_gene: .; v_gene: TRBV20-1; abundance: few; CDR3aa: CSARSWTAGVTEAFF; CDR3nt: TGCAGTGCTAGATCCTGGACAGCTGGGGTCACTGAAGCTTTCTTT
j_gene: TRBJ2-4; d_gene: TRBD1; v_gene: TRBV6-1; abundance: once; CDR3aa: CASSGQGDWNEQYF; CDR3nt: TGTGCCAGCAGTGGGCAGGGGGATTGGAATGAGCAGTACTTC
j_gene: TRBJ2-3; d_gene: TRBD2; v_gene: TRBV12-3/TRBV12-4; abundance: .; CDR3aa: CASSQMTSVTDTQYF; CDR3nt: TGTGCCAGCAGCCAGATGACTAGCGTTACAGATACGCAGTATTTT
j_gene: TRBJ1-2; d_gene: TRBD1; v_gene: TRBV7-2; abundance: .; CDR3aa: CASSLDHRGSGYTF; CDR3nt: TGTGCCAGCAGCTTAGATCACAGGGGTTCTGGCTACACCTTC
j_gene: TRBJ2-1; d_gene: TRBD1; v_gene: TRBV12-3/TRBV12-4; abundance: .; CDR3aa: CASSYTDRVGNEQFF; CDR3nt: TGTGCCAGCAGCTACACCGACAGGGTAGGGAATGAGCAGTTCTTC
j_gene: TRBJ2-3; d_gene: TRBD1; v_gene: TRBV7-2; abundance: many; CDR3aa: CASSFRQGGGTDTQYF; CDR3nt: TGTGCCAGCAGCTTTCGACAGGGGGGAGGTACAGATACGCAGTATTTT
j_gene: TRBJ1-2; d_gene: .; v_gene: TRBV29-1; abundance: .; CDR3aa: CSVEPTPNYGYTF; CDR3nt: TGCAGCGTTGAGCCGACGCCCAACTATGGCTACACCTTC
j_gene: TRBJ2-5; d_gene: .; v_gene: TRBV7-8; abundance: .; CDR3aa: CASSLGVGAVGETQYF; CDR3nt: TGTGCCAGCAGCTTAGGTGTGGGAGCGGTGGGGGAGACCCAGTACTTC
j_gene: TRBJ2-7; d_gene: .; v_gene: TRBV28; abundance: many; CDR3aa: CASSLPATGSYEQYF; CDR3nt: TGTGCCAGCAGTTTACCTGCGACAGGTTCCTACGAGCAGTACTTC
j_gene: TRBJ2-3; d_gene: TRBD2; v_gene: TRBV4-2; abundance: many; CDR3aa: CASSQDWASGGVTSTDTQYF; CDR3nt: TGTGCCAGCAGCCAAGATTGGGCTAGCGGGGGTGTAACTAGCACAGATACGCAGTATTTT
j_gene: TRBJ2-3; d_gene: TRBD1; v_gene: TRBV29-1; abundance: .; CDR3aa: CSVVGTGRTDTQYF; CDR3nt: TGCAGCGTTGTGGGGACAGGGCGGACAGATACGCAGTATTTT
j_gene: TRBJ2-6; d_gene: .; v_gene: TRBV9; abundance: .; CDR3aa: CASSVARWANVLTF; CDR3nt: TGTGCCAGCAGCGTAGCCAGGTGGGCCAACGTCCTGACTTTC
j_gene: TRBJ1-1; d_gene: .; v_gene: TRBV6-6; abundance: .; CDR3aa: CASSYSGMGMNTEAFF; CDR3nt: TGTGCCAGCAGTTACTCGGGTATGGGGATGAACACTGAAGCTTTCTTT